This TCR beta chain was documented in a study of cytomegalovirus exposure and HLA in healthy donors. For the study at large: The approximately 710 first-cohort repertoires and the 95 to 150 validation repertoires shared the same platform, a later analysis reported. Findings and caveats of the study: The CMV antigen specificity of a few CMV-associated chains was confirmed through in vitro analysis. Around 160 TCR beta chains were listed as cytomegalovirus-associated.

Sequenced by immunoSEQ multiplex PCR; TCRdb stores in-frame clones only, minus some. The sample records roughly 270,000 clones, over 75% being singletons. Germline CDR1 is SGHAT and CDR2 is FQNNGV. Deletions cut 7 bases from V and 6 bases from J, with 16 bases between. The CDR3 spans 13 residues. The donors were part of the validation cohort, which consisted of about 130 subjects and was separate from the first cohort of 670 or so subjects. This clone appeared once. Its antigen is not identified. The chain employs TRBV11-2 and TRBJ2-7; D is unclear. The clonotype originates from a woman between 18 and 29 years old in good health and CMV-seronegative. The sample was PBMCs. The CDR3 region has the DNA TGTGCCAGCACCCCCTCGATAGTCTCCGAGCAGTACTTC. Translated: CASTPSIVSEQYF.